This TCR beta chain is from a study of T cell responses to AZD1222 COVID-19 vaccine. This clone was seen a few times. The antigen is not known. General study findings and limits: Only six AZD1222 recipients tested seropositive at baseline. Repertoire samples came only from after the peak T cell response.

Generated by immunoSEQ multiplex PCR, the TCRdb table keeps only in-frame clones and is missing some. The data hold some 120,000 clones, with 80% to 90% observed a single time. The sequenced sample was peripheral blood, obtained on day 0 of AZD1222 vaccination. The receptor was derived from an adult in good health.

CDR3 protein: CASSSSTGNTEAFF. CDR3 nucleotides: TGTGCCAGCAGCTCTTCGACAGGGAACACTGAAGCTTTCTTT. The chain joins TRBV7-3 to TRBJ1-1; maybe TRBD1 (6 bases). V was pared by 4 bases and J by 1 base, with 10 bases between. The CDR3 runs to 14 residues. Germline V gene sequence: CDR1 SGHTA, CDR2 FQGTGA.